The 2 T cell receptor beta chains listed next were all sequenced from one sample in a study of blood T cell repertoires in COVID-19. Libraries were prepared by immunoSEQ multiplex PCR; TCRdb keeps only in-frame clonotypes and omits some of them. The table lists tens of thousands of clones, around 90% of them singletons. Specimen: peripheral blood. These receptors came from an elderly man with acute or convalescent COVID-19.

This rearrangement joins TRBV30 to TRBJ1-3; no firm D call. Germline-derived CDR1 and CDR2 are GTSNPN and SVGIG (reference sequence). The CDR3 sequence is 14 residues long. V was clipped by 3 bases and J by 1 base, with 10 bases between them. The CDR3 here is CAWRASQSGNTIYF. As DNA, the CDR3 is TGTGCCTGGAGAGCGAGTCAGTCTGGAAACACCATATATTTT.

The CDR3 spells CASSLQGGHGNTIYF. The CDR3 nucleotides read TGCGCCAGCAGCTTACAGGGGGGTCATGGAAACACCATATATTTT. The chain carries TRBV5-1 and TRBJ1-3, with 8 bases identical to TRBD1. Germline V CDR1 and CDR2: SGHRS, YFSETQ. The CDR3 sequence is 15 residues long. V shed 2 bases and J 3 bases; nucleotides not matched to a gene: 4.